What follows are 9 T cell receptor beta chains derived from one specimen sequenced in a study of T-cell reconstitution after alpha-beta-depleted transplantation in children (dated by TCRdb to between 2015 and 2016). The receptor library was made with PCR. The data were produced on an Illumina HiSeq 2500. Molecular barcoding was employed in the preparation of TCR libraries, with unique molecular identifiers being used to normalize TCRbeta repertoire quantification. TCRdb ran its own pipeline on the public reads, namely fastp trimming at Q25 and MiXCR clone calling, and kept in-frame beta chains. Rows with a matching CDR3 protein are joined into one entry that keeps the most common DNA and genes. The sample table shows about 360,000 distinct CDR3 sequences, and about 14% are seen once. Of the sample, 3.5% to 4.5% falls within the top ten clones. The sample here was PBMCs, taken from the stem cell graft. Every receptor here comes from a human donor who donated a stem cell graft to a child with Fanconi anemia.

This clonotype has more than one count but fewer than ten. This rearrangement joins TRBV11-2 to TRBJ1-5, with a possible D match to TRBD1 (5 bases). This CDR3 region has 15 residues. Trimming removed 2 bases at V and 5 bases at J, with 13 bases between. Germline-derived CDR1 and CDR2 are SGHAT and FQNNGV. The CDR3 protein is CASSLNTGGDQPQHF. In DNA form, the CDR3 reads TGTGCCAGCAGCTTAAACACGGGGGGAGATCAGCCCCAGCATTTT.

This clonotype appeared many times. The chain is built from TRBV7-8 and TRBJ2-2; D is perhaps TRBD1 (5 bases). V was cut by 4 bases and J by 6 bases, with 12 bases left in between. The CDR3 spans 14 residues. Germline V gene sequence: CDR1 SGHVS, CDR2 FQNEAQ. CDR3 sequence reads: CASSSDGHPGELFF. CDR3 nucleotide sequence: TGTGCCAGCAGCTCCGACGGACACCCCGGGGAGCTGTTTTTT.

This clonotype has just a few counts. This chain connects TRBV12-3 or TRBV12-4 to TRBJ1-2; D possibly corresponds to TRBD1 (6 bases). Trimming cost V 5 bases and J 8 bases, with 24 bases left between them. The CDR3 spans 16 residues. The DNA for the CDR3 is TGTGCCAGCAGTCTAGGGGCGTCGGACAGTCTGCGGGGCTACACCTTC. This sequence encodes CASSLGASDSLRGYTF.

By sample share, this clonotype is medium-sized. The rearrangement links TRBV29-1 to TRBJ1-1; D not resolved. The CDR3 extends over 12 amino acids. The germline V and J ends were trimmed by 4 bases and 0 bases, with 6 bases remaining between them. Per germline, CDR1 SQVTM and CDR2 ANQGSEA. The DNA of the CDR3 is TGCAGCGTTGTAAGAGTGAACACTGAAGCTTTCTTT. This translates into CSVVRVNTEAFF.

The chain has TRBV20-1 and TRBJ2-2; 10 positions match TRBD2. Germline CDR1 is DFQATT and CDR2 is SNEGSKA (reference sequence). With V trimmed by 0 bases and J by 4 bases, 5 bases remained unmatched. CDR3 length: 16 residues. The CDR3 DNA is TGCAGTGCTAGAGATGTGAAGCGGGGGGGCACCGGGGAGCTGTTTTTT. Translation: CSARDVKRGGTGELFF.

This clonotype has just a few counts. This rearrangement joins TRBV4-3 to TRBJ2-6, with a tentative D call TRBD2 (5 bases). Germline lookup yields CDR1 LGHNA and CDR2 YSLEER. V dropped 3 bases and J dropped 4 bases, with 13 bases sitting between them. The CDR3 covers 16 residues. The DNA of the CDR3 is TGCGCCAGCAGCCATGAAGCGGATGCCGGGGCCAACGTCCTGACTTTC. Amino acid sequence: CASSHEADAGANVLTF.

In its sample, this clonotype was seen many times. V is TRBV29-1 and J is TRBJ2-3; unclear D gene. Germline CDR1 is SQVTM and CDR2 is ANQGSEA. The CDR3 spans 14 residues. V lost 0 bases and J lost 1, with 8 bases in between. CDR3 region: CSVEDRGGTDTQYF. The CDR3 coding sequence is TGCAGCGTTGAAGATAGAGGCGGCACAGATACGCAGTATTTT.

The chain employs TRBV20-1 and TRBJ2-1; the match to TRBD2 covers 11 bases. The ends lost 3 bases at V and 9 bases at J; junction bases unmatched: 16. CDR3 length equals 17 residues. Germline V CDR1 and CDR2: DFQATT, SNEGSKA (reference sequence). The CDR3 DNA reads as TGCAGTGCTAGTTGGGCTCTTAGCGGGGGGGCGGATAGTGAGCAGTTCTTC. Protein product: CSASWALSGGADSEQFF.

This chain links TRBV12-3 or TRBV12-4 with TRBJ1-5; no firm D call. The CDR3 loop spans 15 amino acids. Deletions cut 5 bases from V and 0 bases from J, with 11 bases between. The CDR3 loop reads CASSPTEVSNQPQHF. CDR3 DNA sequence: TGTGCCAGCAGTCCGACGGAAGTTAGCAATCAGCCCCAGCATTTT.